The TCR beta chain under discussion was sequenced for a study of T cell responses to AZD1222 COVID-19 vaccine. The wider study: Second doses at about 4 or about 12 weeks were pooled.

The data were produced by immunoSEQ multiplex PCR, yet TCRdb's version contains in-frame clones alone and is incomplete. The table lists about 94,000 clones, around 87% of them singletons, with about 8% in the top ten. Overall study results and limits: Females outnumbered males among donors, who were mostly white British; clonal diversity was possibly underestimated. No repertoire was sampled before or during the peak T cell response, only after it.

Details on this clone: As yet, its antigen is unknown.

Germline V CDR1 and CDR2: SGHTA, FQGNSA. The V and J ends lost 5 bases and 1 base respectively, with 14 bases between them. CDR3 length: 15 amino acids. The sequenced sample was peripheral blood, obtained on day 0 of AZD1222 vaccination. The sequence derives from an adult in good health. The chain is built from TRBV7-2 and TRBJ1-1; D call uncertain. The CDR3 protein is CASSPLIIPNTEAFF. The CDR3 DNA sequence: TGTGCCAGCAGCCCCCTTATAATCCCGAACACTGAAGCTTTCTTT.